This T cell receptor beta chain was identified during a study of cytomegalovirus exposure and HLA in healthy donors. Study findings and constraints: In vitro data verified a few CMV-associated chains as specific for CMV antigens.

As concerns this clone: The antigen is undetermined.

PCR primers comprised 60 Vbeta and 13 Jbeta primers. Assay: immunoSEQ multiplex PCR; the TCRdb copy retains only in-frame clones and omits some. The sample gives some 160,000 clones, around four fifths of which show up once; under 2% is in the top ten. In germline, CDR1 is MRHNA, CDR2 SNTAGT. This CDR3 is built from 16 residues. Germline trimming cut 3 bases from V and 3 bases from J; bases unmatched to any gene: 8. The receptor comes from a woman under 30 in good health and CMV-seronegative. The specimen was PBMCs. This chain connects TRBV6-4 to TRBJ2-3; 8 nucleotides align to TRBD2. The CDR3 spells CASSESGGGRTDTQYF. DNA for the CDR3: TGTGCCAGCAGTGAATCAGGCGGGGGGCGAACAGATACGCAGTATTTT.